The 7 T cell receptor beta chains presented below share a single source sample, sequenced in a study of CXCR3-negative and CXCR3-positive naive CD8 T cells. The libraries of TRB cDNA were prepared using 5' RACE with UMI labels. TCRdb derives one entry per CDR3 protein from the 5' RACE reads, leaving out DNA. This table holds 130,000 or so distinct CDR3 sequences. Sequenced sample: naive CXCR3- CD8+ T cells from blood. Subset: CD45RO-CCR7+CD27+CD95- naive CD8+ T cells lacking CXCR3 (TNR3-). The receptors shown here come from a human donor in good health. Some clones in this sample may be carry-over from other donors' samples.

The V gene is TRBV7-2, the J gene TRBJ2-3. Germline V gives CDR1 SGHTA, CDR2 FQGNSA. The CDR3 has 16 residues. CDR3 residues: CAGSLDLLTSTDTQYF.

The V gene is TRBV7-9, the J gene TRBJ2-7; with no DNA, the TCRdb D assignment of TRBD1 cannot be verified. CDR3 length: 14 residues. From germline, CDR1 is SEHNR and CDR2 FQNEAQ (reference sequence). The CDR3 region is CASSQPTGTYEQYF.

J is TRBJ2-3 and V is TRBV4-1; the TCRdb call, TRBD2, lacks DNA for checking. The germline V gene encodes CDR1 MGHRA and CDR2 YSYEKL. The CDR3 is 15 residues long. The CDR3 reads CASTPLAGPTDTQYF.

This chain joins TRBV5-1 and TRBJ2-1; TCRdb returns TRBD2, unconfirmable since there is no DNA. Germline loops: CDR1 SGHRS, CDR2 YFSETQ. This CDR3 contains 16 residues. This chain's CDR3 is CASSLLAGGAYNEQFF.

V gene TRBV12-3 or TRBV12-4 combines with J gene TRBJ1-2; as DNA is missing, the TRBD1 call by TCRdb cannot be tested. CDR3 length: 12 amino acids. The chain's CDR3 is CASSWAGDGYTF.

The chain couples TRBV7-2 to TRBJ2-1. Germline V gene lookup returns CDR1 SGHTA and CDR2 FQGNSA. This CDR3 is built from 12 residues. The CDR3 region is CASSLGMNEQFF.

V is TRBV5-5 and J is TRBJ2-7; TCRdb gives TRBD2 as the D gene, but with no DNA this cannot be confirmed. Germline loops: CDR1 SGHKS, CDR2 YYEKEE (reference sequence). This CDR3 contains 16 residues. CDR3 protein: CASSLRTSGAIYEQYF. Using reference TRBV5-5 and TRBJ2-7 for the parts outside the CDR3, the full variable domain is DAGVTQSPTHLIKTRGQQVTLRCSPISGHKSVSWYQQVLGQGPQFIFQYYEKEERGRGNFPDRFSARQFPNYSSELNVNALLLGDSALYLCASSLRTSGAIYEQYFGPGTRLTVT.